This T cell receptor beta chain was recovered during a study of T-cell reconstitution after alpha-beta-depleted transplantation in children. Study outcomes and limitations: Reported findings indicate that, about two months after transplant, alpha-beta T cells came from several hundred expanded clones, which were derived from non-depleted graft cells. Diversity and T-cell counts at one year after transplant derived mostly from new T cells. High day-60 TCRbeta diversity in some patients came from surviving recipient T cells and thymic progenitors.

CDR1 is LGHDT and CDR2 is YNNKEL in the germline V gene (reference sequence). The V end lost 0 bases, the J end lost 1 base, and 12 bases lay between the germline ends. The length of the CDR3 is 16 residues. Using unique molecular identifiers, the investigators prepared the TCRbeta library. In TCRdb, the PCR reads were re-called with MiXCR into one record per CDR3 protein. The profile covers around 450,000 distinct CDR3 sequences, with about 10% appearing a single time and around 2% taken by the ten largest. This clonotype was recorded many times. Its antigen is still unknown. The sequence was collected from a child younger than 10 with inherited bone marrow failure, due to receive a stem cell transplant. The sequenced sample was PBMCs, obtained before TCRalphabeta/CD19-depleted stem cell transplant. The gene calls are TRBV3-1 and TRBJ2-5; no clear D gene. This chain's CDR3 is CASSQDWRGFQETQYF. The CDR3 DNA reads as TGTGCCAGCAGCCAAGATTGGCGAGGTTTCCAAGAGACCCAGTACTTC.